A single sample is the source of the 15 T cell receptor beta chains below, sequenced in a study of T-cell reconstitution after alpha-beta-depleted transplantation in children. Unique molecular identifiers tagged the TCRbeta library. TCRdb re-analysed the PCR reads in MiXCR, keeping a single row per CDR3 protein. This table has about 980,000 distinct CDR3 sequences, roughly 29% appearing once. Sample: PBMCs, mostly from graft donor cells, taken 360 days after TCRalphabeta/CD19-depleted stem cell transplant. The receptors come from a boy in the first two years of life who had a stem cell transplant for SCID, so the T cells may come from the graft donor.

This chain links TRBV3-1 with TRBJ1-6; D perhaps matches TRBD1 (6 bases). CDR1 is LGHDT, CDR2 YNNKEL, per germline (reference sequence). Deletions cut 1 base from V and 10 bases from J, with 11 bases between. CDR3 length: 14 residues. Here the CDR3 reads CASSQGQGYSPLHF. Written as DNA, the CDR3 is TGTGCCAGCAGCCAAGGGCAGGGGTACTCACCCCTCCACTTT.

Only a few counts were recorded for this clonotype. A read error may produce the germline difference seen at one junction end. The V and J genes are TRBV12-3 or TRBV12-4 and TRBJ2-3, with TRBD2 matching 8 bases. The CDR3 covers 15 residues. CDR3 DNA sequence: TGTGCCAGCAGTCTAGCGGGTTCCCCCACAGATACGCAGTATTTT. Translation gives CASSLAGSPTDTQYF.

This clonotype was counted between two and nine times. The CDR3 DNA reads TGTGCTAGTGGTTTGTCCTACGGGGATGCAATCACAGATACGCAGTATTTT. This sequence encodes CASGLSYGDAITDTQYF. The chain uses TRBV12-5 and TRBJ2-3; D is possibly TRBD2 (5 bases). CDR1 is LGHNT and CDR2 is FRNRAP in the germline V gene. V lost 2 bases to trimming and J lost 2 bases, with 17 bases between them. This CDR3 is 17 amino acids long.

This clonotype appeared a few times. This rearrangement joins TRBV5-5 to TRBJ2-1; D ambiguous. CDR3 size: 15 residues. CDR1 and CDR2 (germline): SGHKS, YYEKEE (reference sequence). V was cut by 1 base and J by 3 bases, with 11 bases left in between. The CDR3 region is CASSLIGLSYNEQFF. Written as DNA, the CDR3 is TGTGCCAGCAGCTTGATCGGGCTGAGCTACAATGAGCAGTTCTTC. The complete variable domain, with remaining parts taken from reference TRBV5-5 and TRBJ2-1, reads DAGVTQSPTHLIKTRGQQVTLRCSPISGHKSVSWYQQVLGQGPQFIFQYYEKEERGRGNFPDRFSARQFPNYSSELNVNALLLGDSALYLCASSLIGLSYNEQFFGPGTRLTVL.

This chain links TRBV2 with TRBJ1-3; no definite D call. CDR3 size: 17 residues. V shed 1 base and J shed 7 bases, with 20 bases lying between them. The germline CDR1 and CDR2 sequences are SNHLY and FYNNEI. CDR3 DNA sequence: TGTGCCAGCAGTGAAGAGGTTGGAGGTGGCCTCTGGAACACCATATATTTT. The encoded protein is CASSEEVGGGLWNTIYF.

The chain recombines TRBV5-1 with TRBJ1-1; TRBD1 agrees at 7 bases. Looked up from germline, CDR1 is SGHRS and CDR2 is YFSETQ. Losses at the gene ends were 4 bases for V and 4 bases for J; bases not matched to a gene: 10. The CDR3 loop spans 15 amino acids. CDR3: CASSPWTGTTTEAFF. The CDR3 bases are TGCGCCAGCAGCCCCTGGACAGGAACTACCACTGAAGCTTTCTTT.

V and J are TRBV28 and TRBJ2-3; TRBD2 aligns across 7 bases. This CDR3 region has 16 residues. Germline V CDR1 and CDR2: MDHEN, SYDVKM. J gave up 3 bases and V 8 bases, and 14 bases lay outside the gene matches. The CDR3 region is CASEFTGGSDTDTQYF. The DNA of the CDR3 is TGTGCCAGCGAGTTTACGGGCGGGAGTGATACAGATACGCAGTATTTT.

This clonotype was seen a handful of times. The chain carries TRBV5-1 and TRBJ1-1, with D possibly matching TRBD1 (5 bases). Trimming removed 0 bases from V and 1 base from J, with 10 bases in between. In germline, CDR1 is SGHRS, CDR2 YFSETQ. The CDR3 sequence is 15 residues long. CDR3 amino acids: CASSLAGGPNTEAFF. The CDR3 DNA follows: TGCGCCAGCAGCTTGGCGGGGGGACCGAACACTGAAGCTTTCTTT.

The chain uses TRBV4-3 and TRBJ2-7; possibly TRBD2 for D (5 bases). Germline lookup yields CDR1 LGHNA and CDR2 YSLEER. CDR3 size: 14 residues. Between the trimmed V and J ends, which lost 0 bases and 7 bases, there was a span of 13 bases. CDR3 DNA: TGCGCCAGCAGCCAAGAGCGGGCTCGACTTGAGCAGTACTTC. Protein: CASSQERARLEQYF.

This clonotype came up many times. The chain couples TRBV20-1 to TRBJ2-7, with a possible D match to TRBD1 (6 bases). CDR1 DFQATT and CDR2 SNEGSKA come from the germline V gene (reference sequence). The CDR3 covers 12 residues. V lost 3 bases and J lost 2, with 8 bases in between. CDR3 DNA: TGCAGTGCTAGGGACAGTCCCTACGAGCAGTACTTC. Translated: CSARDSPYEQYF.

The V and J genes are TRBV28 and TRBJ2-5, with D unresolved. With 7 bases removed from V and 5 bases from J, the gap between germline ends came to 17 bases. The V gene's germline CDR1 is MDHEN and CDR2 SYDVKM. CDR3 size: 14 residues. The CDR3: CASISPTVGETQYF. The CDR3 nucleotides are TGTGCCAGCATCTCCCCCACCGTAGGGGAGACCCAGTACTTC.

This clonotype was observed a handful of times. CDR3 region: CAISAQGSVTEAFF. In DNA form, the CDR3 reads TGTGCCATCAGTGCACAGGGGTCGGTGACTGAAGCTTTCTTT. The chain couples TRBV10-3 to TRBJ1-1, with TRBD1 matching 7 bases. Germline CDR1 ENHRY, CDR2 SYGVKD. V was clipped by 4 bases and J by 5 bases; unmatched bases: 7. CDR3 size: 14 residues.

The J gene is TRBJ1-1, the V gene TRBV5-6; a weak D match, TRBD1 (5 bases). Trimming cost V 3 bases and J 0 bases, with 15 bases left between them. Germline V lookup: CDR1 SGHDT, CDR2 YYEEEE. The CDR3 contains 16 residues. CDR3 sequence: CASSYRDRAMNTEAFF. The CDR3 bases are TGTGCCAGCAGCTACCGGGACCGTGCCATGAACACTGAAGCTTTCTTT.

This clonotype was recorded a few times. V is TRBV28 and J is TRBJ2-4; a weak D match, TRBD2 (7 bases). Germline V CDR1 and CDR2: MDHEN, SYDVKM. The CDR3 length is 16 residues. Trimming took 5 bases from V and 0 from J, leaving 14 bases between them. The DNA of the CDR3 is TGTGCCAGCAGTGGGGGGGACACCCTAGCCAAAAACATTCAGTACTTC. Residues: CASSGGDTLAKNIQYF.

The V gene is TRBV9, the J gene TRBJ2-7; 7 bases line up with TRBD1. The V and J ends lost 4 bases and 4 bases, in that order; junction bases with no gene match: 8. The length of the CDR3 is 14 residues. The germline CDR1 and CDR2 sequences are SGDLS and YYNGEE. The CDR3 region is CASSPQGQRYEQYF. The DNA for the CDR3 is TGTGCCAGCAGCCCCCAGGGACAGAGATACGAGCAGTACTTC.